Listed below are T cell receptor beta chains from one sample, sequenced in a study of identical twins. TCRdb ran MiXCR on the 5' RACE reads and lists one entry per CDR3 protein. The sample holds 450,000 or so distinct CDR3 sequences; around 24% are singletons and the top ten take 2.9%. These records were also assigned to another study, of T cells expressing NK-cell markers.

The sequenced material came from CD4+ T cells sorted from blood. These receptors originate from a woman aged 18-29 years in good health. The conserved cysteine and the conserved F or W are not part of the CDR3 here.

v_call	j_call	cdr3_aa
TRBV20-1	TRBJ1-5	SARETGGRQPQH
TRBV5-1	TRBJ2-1	ASSSSIDPGQGNNEQF
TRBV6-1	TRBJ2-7	ASSHGTGAEQY
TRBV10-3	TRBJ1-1	AISAGQTANTEAF
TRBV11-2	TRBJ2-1	ASSLGTSGSLRSYNEQF
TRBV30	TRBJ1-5	AWGGQGDQPQH
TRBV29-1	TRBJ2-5	SVDTGLETQY
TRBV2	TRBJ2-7	ASSLLAGYGGEQY
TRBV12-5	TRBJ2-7	ASGPGTGVDEQY
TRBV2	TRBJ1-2	ASGQGTVGGYT
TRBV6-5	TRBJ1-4	ASSSIRTGTEKLF
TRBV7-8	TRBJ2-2	ASSFLVGTPGELF
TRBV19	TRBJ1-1	ASSILREGVTEAF
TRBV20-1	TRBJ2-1	SASPPGRGEVQVQF